This TCR beta chain is drawn from a study of blood T cell repertoires in COVID-19 (TCRdb year 2020). A note on the overall study: The collaborator samples originated in the United States, Italy and Spain and spanned the acute and convalescent phases of COVID-19. The prospective study material was composed of cDNA or gDNA derived from T cells, B-cell-depleted T cells, or PBMCs. The dataset comprised deeply sampled blood TCRbeta repertoires from subjects exposed to, actively infected with, or recovered from COVID-19. A freely available public database, intended as a resource for researchers studying the immune response to SARS-CoV-2, is where the repertoires were released. The samples were drawn from the first 160 participants of the ongoing ImmuneRACE study and from 1,254 subjects provided by 6 global collaborators. A de-identified subject ID, COVID-19 status, age in years and sex were almost always included in the sample metadata. Where available, HLA class I and class II types were taken from metadata supplied by the sample provider and were not determined by assay-based typing.

The CDR3 measures 13 amino acids from cysteine to phenylalanine. Only the CDR3 portion is preserved as DNA: 39 bases, with reading frame beginning at the first base. V gives up 5 bases and J gives up 9 bases, and the segment between their germline ends measures 16 bases. Per the germline V gene (reference sequence), SGHNT is the CDR1 and YYREEE is the CDR2. A second Seattle source provided samples from volunteer blood donors who had recovered from COVID-19. Whole blood was collected in K2EDTA tubes by collaborating institutions according to the institutions' own protocols. For TCRbeta analysis, collaborator samples were shipped as frozen whole blood, as isolated PBMCs, or as DNA extracted from either sample type. The investigation overall reported the following: The quantity of clinical and demographic metadata differed by source and by participant and was supplied without curation.

Regarding this clone: Its antigen specificity is not known. One base away there is no much larger clone; base qualities are not given.

TCRbeta CDR3 regions were amplified from genomic DNA by means of the immunoSEQ Assay, a bias-controlled multiplex PCR. In the original analysis: Within the assay, amplification of reference gene primers was used to estimate how many nucleated cells each sample contained. To quantify the absolute abundance of each unique TCRbeta CDR3 rearrangement, sequence reads were collapsed and filtered. For each sample, productive Simpson clonality was calculated by taking the square root of Simpson's diversity index across productive rearrangements. TCRdb retrieved this table from immuneACCESS and kept in-frame rearrangements only. Not all clones are present; in checked studies, unresolved V genes account for under half, and no reason is known for the remainder. The D gene and trimming were derived from the DNA, and the V and J assignments and clone size from that table. For this sample the table gives 100,000 to 120,000 clones, of which 70% to 90% were detected only once. Of the sample, less than 8.5% is held by the ten largest clones.

The chain couples TRBV5-4 to TRBJ2-3; the D gene is not confidently resolved. This sequence was found in a woman in her 70s who had recovered from COVID-19. Input material: peripheral blood. The nucleotide sequence is given as TGTGCCAGCAGGTCGGGTTTCTCCAACACGCAGTATTTT. Its translation is CASRSGFSNTQYF.